These T cell receptor beta chains were read from a single sample in a study of radiotherapy plus CTLA-4 blockade in lung cancer. Assay: immunoSEQ multiplex PCR; the TCRdb copy retains only in-frame clones and omits some. This table holds 45,000 to 55,000 clones, more than 65% found once. The sample was peripheral blood, taken from a patient treated with radiotherapy plus ipilimumab. The receptor set was obtained from a human donor with non-small cell lung cancer who had a partial response to radiotherapy plus ipilimumab. Both conserved end residues are part of each CDR3. A D gene is named only where the DNA matches it firmly. The size field is filled for only some rows; it gives once, few, many or a size class.

size,D,V,J,DNA,CDR3
NA,TRBD1,TRBV19,TRBJ1-2,TGTGCCAGTAGTATACCCCCCAGACAGGGGTCCTATGGCTACACCTTC,CASSIPPRQGSYGYTF
NA,NA,TRBV27,TRBJ1-5,TGTGCCAGCAGCAAAAGGCAGGGGCTGACCAGCAATCAGCCCCAGCATTTT,CASSKRQGLTSNQPQHF
NA,TRBD2,TRBV5-6,TRBJ2-5,TGTGCCAGCAGCTTCAAACAAGCGGGGGAGACCCAGTACTTC,CASSFKQAGETQYF
NA,NA,TRBV5-8,TRBJ1-2,TGTGCCAGCAGCTTGGGACAGGCGACTCGCTATGGCTACACCTTC,CASSLGQATRYGYTF
once,NA,TRBV5-1,TRBJ1-1,TGCGCCAGCAGCTTGGGTTCAGAAGCTGAAGCTTTCTTT,CASSLGSEAEAFF
NA,TRBD1,TRBV6-1,TRBJ2-7,TGTGCCAGCACCACAGGGGACCGAGCCTACGAGCAGTACTTC,CASTTGDRAYEQYF
NA,TRBD2,TRBV7-2,TRBJ2-1,TGTGCCAGCAGCTTAGCCACCGGGACTAGCGGGGGGGTGCAGTTCTTC,CASSLATGTSGGVQFF
NA,NA,TRBV5-1,TRBJ2-5,TGCGCCAGCAGCGGAGGGGCGGGCCAAGAGACCCAGTACTTC,CASSGGAGQETQYF
NA,TRBD1,TRBV19,TRBJ1-5,TGTGCCAGTAGTACTGGACAGGGGAGAGGTCAGCCCCAGCATTTT,CASSTGQGRGQPQHF
NA,NA,TRBV10-3,TRBJ1-2,TGTGCCATCAGTGTTGGAGGGTGGGATTCAAACTATGGCTACACCTTC,CAISVGGWDSNYGYTF
NA,NA,TRBV29-1,TRBJ1-1,TGCAGCGCGACTGTGAACACTGAAGCTTTCTTT,CSATVNTEAFF
once,NA,TRBV4-1,TRBJ1-3,TGCGCCAGCAGCCAATCCCTAGACAGTCGAAACACCATATATTTT,CASSQSLDSRNTIYF
once,TRBD1,TRBV9,TRBJ2-7,TGTGCCAGCAGCGTAGAAGGACAGGGGGCTTGGAACGAGCAGTACTTC,CASSVEGQGAWNEQYF
NA,TRBD1,TRBV5-1,TRBJ1-6,TGCGCCAGCAGCGACCGGGACAGTCATAATTCACCCCTCCACTTT,CASSDRDSHNSPLHF
NA,NA,TRBV19,TRBJ1-3,TGTGCCAGTAGTATCCCCGCAGGCTCTGGAAACACCATATATTTT,CASSIPAGSGNTIYF
NA,NA,TRBV29-1,TRBJ2-3,TGCAGCGTCGTTCTTCTAGATCTCACAGATACGCAGTATTTT,CSVVLLDLTDTQYF
NA,NA,TRBV6-6,TRBJ1-1,TGTGCCAGCAGTTACCAGCCGGGGAACACTGAAGCTTTCTTT,CASSYQPGNTEAFF
few,NA,TRBV11-1,TRBJ2-4,TGTGCCAGCAGCTTAGGCGGGGCGGGGAACATTCAGTACTTC,CASSLGGAGNIQYF
NA,TRBD1,TRBV5-1,TRBJ2-5,TGCGCCAGCAGAGAACAGGGGGCGCGGGAGACCCAGTACTTC,CASREQGARETQYF
NA,TRBD1,TRBV6-5,TRBJ1-5,TGTGCCAGCAGAGGACAGGGAGGTCAGCCCCAGCATTTT,CASRGQGGQPQHF
NA,NA,TRBV9,TRBJ1-4,TGTGCCAGCAGCGTAGAACCCGGGGGTGAAAAACTGTTTTTT,CASSVEPGGEKLFF
once,NA,TRBV5-1,TRBJ1-1,TGCGCCAGCAGCTTGGGACAGAACCTGAATAGAGCTTTCTTT,CASSLGQNLNRAFF
once,NA,TRBV7-7,TRBJ2-7,TGTGCCAGCAGCTTAGACAGGGACCACGAGCAGTACTTC,CASSLDRDHEQYF
NA,TRBD2,TRBV5-1,TRBJ2-7,TGCGCCAGCAGCGGCGGGGGACTCCGCGGCGAGCAGTACTTC,CASSGGGLRGEQYF
NA,NA,TRBV15,TRBJ1-1,TGTGCCACCAGGAAGACGGGAGTGAACACTGAAGCTTTCTTT,CATRKTGVNTEAFF
NA,NA,TRBV5-8,TRBJ1-2,TGTGCCAGCAGCTTGCCAGGGTTTAACTATGGCTACACCTTC,CASSLPGFNYGYTF
NA,TRBD1,TRBV18,TRBJ1-6,TGTGCCAGCGCACAGGGGTCCTCCTATAATTCACCCCTCCACTTT,CASAQGSSYNSPLHF
NA,NA,TRBV9,TRBJ2-7,TGTGCCAGCAGCCGCGGGGGACAGGACCACTCTATGAGGCAGTACTTC,CASSRGGQDHSMRQYF
NA,NA,TRBV4-3,TRBJ2-1,TGCGCCAGCAGCCAATGGGGGGAAAATGAGCAGTTCTTC,CASSQWGENEQFF
NA,TRBD1,TRBV25-1,TRBJ2-7,TGTGCCAGCACCCAAACAGGGGTTAAGGCCGAGCAGTACTTC,CASTQTGVKAEQYF
few,NA,TRBV7-2,TRBJ2-6,TGTGCCAGCAGCGAATATCCCCCCAACAGGGCTGGGGCCAACGTCCTGACTTTC,CASSEYPPNRAGANVLTF
NA,NA,TRBV7-9,TRBJ2-7,TGTGCCAGCAGCCTACGACTGGAGGGGGGGGACGAGCAGTACTTC,CASSLRLEGGDEQYF
NA,TRBD1,TRBV10-3,TRBJ1-1,TGTGCCATCAGTGGGACAGGGGTCGCTTTCTTT,CAISGTGVAFF
NA,NA,TRBV13,TRBJ2-7,TGTGCCAGCAGCGATACAGGGAAAGTCTACGAGCAGTACTTC,CASSDTGKVYEQYF
NA,NA,TRBV5-1,TRBJ2-5,TGCGCCAGCAGCTTGGGTAGGGCAGGGGGGATCCAAGAGACCCAGTACTTC,CASSLGRAGGIQETQYF
NA,TRBD1,TRBV7-9,TRBJ1-3,TGTGCCAGCAGCCGTCTCCAGGGGGCCTCTGGAAACACCATATATTTT,CASSRLQGASGNTIYF
NA,NA,TRBV5-4,TRBJ1-5,TGTGCCAGCAGCTTGTTACCCCAGCATTTT,CASSLLPQHF
many,TRBD1,TRBV10-3,TRBJ1-2,TGTGCCATCAGTGACCCAGGGGGCGTATACTATGGCTACACCTTC,CAISDPGGVYYGYTF
NA,NA,TRBV5-1,TRBJ2-7,TGCGCCAGCAGTTTAGGCATGGGCCGCTCCTACGAGCAGTACTTC,CASSLGMGRSYEQYF
NA,TRBD2,TRBV9,TRBJ2-1,TGTGCCAGCCGAAGCGGGGAAGCTAACAATGAGCAGTTCTTC,CASRSGEANNEQFF
once,NA,TRBV4-1,TRBJ1-2,TGCGCCAGCAGCCAAGAACAGGGTCACTATGGCTACACCTTC,CASSQEQGHYGYTF
NA,NA,TRBV6-5,TRBJ1-2,TGTGCCAGCAGTTACGGAGGCGTTAACTATGGCTACACCTTC,CASSYGGVNYGYTF
NA,NA,TRBV7-9,TRBJ2-6,TGTGCCAGCAGCTTAGCGGGACACCTCTCTGGGGCCAACGTCCTGACTTTC,CASSLAGHLSGANVLTF